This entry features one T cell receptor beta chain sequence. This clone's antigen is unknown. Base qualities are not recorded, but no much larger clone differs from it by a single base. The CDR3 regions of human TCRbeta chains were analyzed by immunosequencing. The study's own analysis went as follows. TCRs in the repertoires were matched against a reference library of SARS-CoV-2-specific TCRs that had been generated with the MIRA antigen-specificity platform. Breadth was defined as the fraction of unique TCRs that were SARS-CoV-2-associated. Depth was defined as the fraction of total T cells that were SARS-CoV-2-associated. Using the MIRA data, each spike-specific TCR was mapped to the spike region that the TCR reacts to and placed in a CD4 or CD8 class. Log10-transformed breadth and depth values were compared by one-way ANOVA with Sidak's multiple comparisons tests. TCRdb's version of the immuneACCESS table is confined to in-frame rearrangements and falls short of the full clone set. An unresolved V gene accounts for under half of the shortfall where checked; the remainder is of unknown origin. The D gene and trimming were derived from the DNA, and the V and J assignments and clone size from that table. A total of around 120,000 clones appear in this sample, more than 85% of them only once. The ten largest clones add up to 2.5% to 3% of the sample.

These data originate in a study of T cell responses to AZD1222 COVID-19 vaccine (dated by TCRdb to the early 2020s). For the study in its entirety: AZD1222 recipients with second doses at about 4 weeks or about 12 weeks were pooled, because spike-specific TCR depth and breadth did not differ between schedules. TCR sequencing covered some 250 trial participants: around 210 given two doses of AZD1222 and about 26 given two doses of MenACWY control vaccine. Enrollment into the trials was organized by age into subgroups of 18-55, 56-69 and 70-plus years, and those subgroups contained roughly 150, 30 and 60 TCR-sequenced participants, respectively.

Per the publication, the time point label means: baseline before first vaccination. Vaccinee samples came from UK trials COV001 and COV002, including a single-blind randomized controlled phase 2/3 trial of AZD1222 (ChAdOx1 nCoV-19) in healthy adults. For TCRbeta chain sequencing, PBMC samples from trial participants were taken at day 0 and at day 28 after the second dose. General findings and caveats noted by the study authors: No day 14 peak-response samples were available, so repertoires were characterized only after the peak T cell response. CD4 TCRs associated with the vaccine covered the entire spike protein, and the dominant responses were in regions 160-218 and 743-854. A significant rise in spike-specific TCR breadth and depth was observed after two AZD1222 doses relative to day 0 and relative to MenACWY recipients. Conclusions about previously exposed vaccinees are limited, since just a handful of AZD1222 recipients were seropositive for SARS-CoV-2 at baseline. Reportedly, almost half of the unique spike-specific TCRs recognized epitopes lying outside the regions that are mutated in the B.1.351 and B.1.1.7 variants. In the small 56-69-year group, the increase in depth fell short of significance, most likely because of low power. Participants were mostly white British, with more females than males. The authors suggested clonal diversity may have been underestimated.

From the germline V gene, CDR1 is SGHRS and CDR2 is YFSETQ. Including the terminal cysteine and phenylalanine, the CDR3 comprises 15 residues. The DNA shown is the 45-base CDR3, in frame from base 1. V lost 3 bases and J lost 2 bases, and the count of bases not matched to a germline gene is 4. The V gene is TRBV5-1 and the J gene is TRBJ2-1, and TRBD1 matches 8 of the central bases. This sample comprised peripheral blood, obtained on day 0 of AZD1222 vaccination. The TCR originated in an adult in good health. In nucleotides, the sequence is TGCGCCAGCAGCTCCGGACAGGGTACCTACAATGAGCAGTTCTTC. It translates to CASSSGQGTYNEQFF.